The clone carrying this TCR beta chain was seen only once. The sample's treatment: randomized to nivolumab then ipilimumab (arm A) or the reverse (arm B). No patient had prior DNA-damaging chemotherapy. Live CD3+CD8+ CD19− CD56− cells were sorted from PBMCs. These data are taken from a study of sequential checkpoint blockade in melanoma. Whole-study context: Patients were randomized 1:1 to nivolumab-then-ipilimumab or ipilimumab-then-nivolumab first-line. Both treatment sequences were followed by maintenance nivolumab.

Sequencing was performed with immunoSEQ multiplex PCR; in TCRdb, only in-frame clones are kept and a portion is missing. Of some 31,000 clones listed, approximately 86% are singletons. This sequence originates from a human donor with melanoma. Source: CD8+ T cells sorted from blood (inferred from file names), taken from a patient given nivolumab and ipilimumab in sequence.

CDR3: CASSCVWEPNGELFF. The CDR3 DNA sequence: TGTGCCAGCAGCTGCGTCTGGGAGCCCAACGGGGAGCTGTTTTTT. V gene TRBV21-1 combines with J gene TRBJ2-2; the table calls TRBD2, which could not be checked here. TRBV21-1 constitutes a pseudogene. This CDR3 is 15 amino acids long.